These 24 T cell receptor beta chains came from one sample sequenced in a study of T cell repertoires in cytomegalovirus infection. TCRdb recomputed calls from the reads with MiXCR, one row per CDR3 protein. This sample has hundreds of thousands of distinct CDR3 sequences, with 10% to 12% found just once. The sequenced material came from PBMCs. All receptors derive from a human donor in good health (CMV status not recorded). Some clones in this sample may be carry-over from other donors' samples.

This clonotype was found many times. The chain combines TRBV10-3 with TRBJ1-1; no firm D call. There are 13 residues in the CDR3. Between the trimmed V and J ends, which lost 8 bases and 5 bases, there was a span of 15 bases. CDR1 is ENHRY, CDR2 SYGVKD, per germline. CDR3 DNA: TGTGCCATCCGGCTACCGGCGGGGACTGAAGCTTTCTTT. Translated: CAIRLPAGTEAFF.

DNA for the CDR3: TGTGCCTGGAGTCCCCGGACTAGCGGGAGGGATCACCAAGAGACCCAGTACTTC. This encodes CAWSPRTSGRDHQETQYF. The rearrangement links TRBV30 to TRBJ2-5; 15 bases agree with TRBD2. The V and J ends lost 2 bases and 0 bases, in that order; junction bases with no gene match: 7. The germline CDR1 and CDR2 sequences are GTSNPN and SVGIG (reference sequence). There are 18 residues in the CDR3.

As for this clonotype: This may come from a read error, since a much larger clone is one base off. V usage is TRBV20-1 and J usage is TRBJ1-5; weak D call: TRBD1 (6 bases). The J call could be wrong; TRBJ2-3 is a better fit for the DNA end. Germline V gene data show CDR1 as DFQATT and CDR2 as SNEGSKA (reference sequence). The CDR3 length is 14 residues. For the CDR3, the DNA is TGCAGTGCTAGAGATCCTGACAGGAATCAGCCCCAGTATTTT. As protein: CSARDPDRNQPQYF.

This chain links TRBV20-1 with TRBJ2-1, with TRBD2 matching 9 bases. V shed 0 bases, J shed 6 bases, and the junction held 6 bases outside the gene matches. Germline loops: CDR1 DFQATT, CDR2 SNEGSKA (reference sequence). The CDR3 sequence is 15 residues long. CDR3 sequence (DNA): TGCAGTGCTAGAGATGGGTCTAGCGGGGTCAATGAGCAGTTCTTC. Amino acids: CSARDGSSGVNEQFF.

This clonotype was seen many times. This chain connects TRBV5-1 to TRBJ2-1; weak D call: TRBD1 (6 bases). CDR3 size: 19 residues. Trimming removed 0 bases at V and 3 bases at J, with 22 bases between. Germline V gives CDR1 SGHRS, CDR2 YFSETQ. CDR3 protein: CASSLVLSLQGRGYNEQFF. CDR3 DNA: TGCGCCAGCAGCTTGGTGTTGTCGTTACAGGGCCGGGGCTACAATGAGCAGTTCTTC.

This clonotype was observed a single time. Given a much more abundant clone one base away, this may be a read error. The CDR3 bases are TGTGCCAGCAGTTGCTCGGCGGGAAGTACAGATACGCAGTATTTT. As protein: CASSCSAGSTDTQYF. V is TRBV6-5 and J is TRBJ2-3; a possible D gene is TRBD2 (6 bases). Between the trimmed V and J ends, which lost 4 bases and 3 bases, there was a span of 14 bases. Germline V CDR1 and CDR2: MNHEY, SVGAGI. The CDR3 length is 15 residues.

In its sample, this clonotype was seen a few times. This chain uses TRBV18 with TRBJ1-1, with a possible D match to TRBD1 (5 bases). CDR1 and CDR2 from the germline V gene are KGHSH and LQKENI. The CDR3 spans 15 residues. The V end lost 4 bases, the J end lost 6 bases, and 18 bases lay between the germline ends. CDR3 DNA: TGTGCCAGCTCACAGACGAGGGGTGTAAGCCCTGAAGCTTTCTTT. Its translation: CASSQTRGVSPEAFF.

The sample holds a few counts of this clonotype. The chain recombines TRBV30 with TRBJ1-1; 7 bases fit TRBD1. The CDR3 is 12 residues long. CDR1 is GTSNPN and CDR2 is SVGIG in the germline V gene (reference sequence). With V trimmed by 5 bases and J by 1 base, 1 base remained unmatched. CDR3 coding DNA: TGTGCCTGGGACAGGGAGAACACTGAAGCTTTCTTT. Translated, it gives CAWDRENTEAFF.

This clonotype was counted ten times or more. CDR3 in DNA: TGTGCCAGCAGCTCCCAAATGACCGGCACTGAAGCTTTCTTT. Translated, it gives CASSSQMTGTEAFF. The chain has TRBV7-3 and TRBJ1-1; D remains ambiguous. The CDR3 covers 14 residues. The V end was cut by 4 bases, the J end by 4 bases, with 13 bases between. The germline V gene encodes CDR1 SGHTA and CDR2 FQGTGA.

Ten or more counts support this clonotype. The chain has TRBV29-1 and TRBJ2-1; tentatively, D is TRBD2 (6 bases). This CDR3 is built from 12 residues. The V end lost 7 bases, the J end lost 3 bases, and 10 bases lay between the germline ends. CDR1 is SQVTM and CDR2 is ANQGSEA in the germline V gene. The CDR3 sequence: CSGAGIYNEQFF. The CDR3 DNA sequence: TGCAGCGGTGCGGGGATCTACAATGAGCAGTTCTTC.

This clonotype was counted only a few times. V and J are TRBV20-1 and TRBJ2-1; 10 bases match TRBD2. V gave up 7 bases and J gave up 0 bases; unmatched junction bases: 6. The CDR3 is 15 amino acids. Germline V gene data show CDR1 as DFQATT and CDR2 as SNEGSKA (reference sequence). The CDR3 nucleotides read TGCAGTGGTGGTTCTAGCGGGGGCTCCTACAATGAGCAGTTCTTC. Its protein is CSGGSSGGSYNEQFF.

The chain combines TRBV5-1 with TRBJ1-1; D perhaps matches TRBD1 (6 bases). Germline CDR1 SGHRS, CDR2 YFSETQ. CDR3 size: 14 residues. V was clipped by 0 bases and J by 6 bases, with 12 bases between them. The CDR3 DNA sequence: TGCGCCAGCAGCTTGGTCCCAGGGGCGGCTGAAGCTTTCTTT. This encodes CASSLVPGAAEAFF.

About this clonotype itself: A much larger clone lies a single base off, so this may be a read error. The chain recombines TRBV12-5 with TRBJ2-1; 8 bases map to TRBD2. This CDR3 has 15 amino acids. Germline CDR1 and CDR2: LGHNT and FRNRAP. CDR3 DNA sequence: TGTGCTAGTGGTTTGACAAGCGGGAGATATAATGTGCAGTTCTTC. It codes for CASGLTSGRYNVQFF.

This clonotype was detected many times. The chain recombines TRBV12-3 or TRBV12-4 with TRBJ2-3, with D possibly matching TRBD2 (6 bases). Trimming took 3 bases from V and 1 from J, leaving 17 bases between them. The CDR3 totals 17 residues. CDR3 region: CASSLRLGRAGTDTQYF. The CDR3 DNA follows: TGTGCCAGCAGTTTGAGACTAGGTCGGGCTGGCACAGATACGCAGTATTTT.

This clonotype was recorded many times. The V call is TRBV5-1, the J call TRBJ2-3; 8 bases are shared with TRBD1. The CDR3 spans 15 residues. Germline V CDR1 and CDR2: SGHRS, YFSETQ. Germline trimming cut 4 bases from V and 6 bases from J; bases unmatched to any gene: 10. The CDR3 spells CASSTSGGQGDTQYF. In DNA form, the CDR3 reads TGCGCCAGCAGCACCTCAGGGGGCCAGGGGGATACGCAGTATTTT.

This clonotype was seen a handful of times. V is TRBV4-2 and J is TRBJ2-7; 8 bases match TRBD1. The CDR3 extends over 16 amino acids. CDR1 LGHNA and CDR2 YNFKEQ come from the germline V gene. Trimming took 5 bases from V and 2 from J; bases not matched to a gene: 11. The CDR3 DNA is TGTGCCAGCAGCGCTCAGGACAGGGCCCCCCCCTACGAGCAGTACTTC. Its translation: CASSAQDRAPPYEQYF.

This clonotype was recorded many times. The chain has TRBV24-1 and TRBJ2-7; 8 bases map to TRBD1. The CDR3 sequence is 15 residues long. The germline V gene has CDR1 KGHDR and CDR2 SFDVKD. J gave up 2 bases and V 3 bases, and 5 bases lay outside the gene matches. CDR3 sequence (DNA): TGTGCCACCAGTGATCGGGACAGGCCCACCTACGAGCAGTACTTC. Encoded protein: CATSDRDRPTYEQYF.

This clonotype was seen repeatedly, ten times or more. The chain has TRBV7-9 and TRBJ1-1; D perhaps matches TRBD1 (6 bases). Trimming took 4 bases from V and 8 from J, leaving 11 bases between them. This CDR3 contains 12 residues. Germline values: CDR1 SEHNR, CDR2 FQNEAQ (reference sequence). The CDR3 is CASSSTGKEAFF. The CDR3 coding sequence is TGTGCCAGCAGCTCTACAGGGAAGGAAGCTTTCTTT.

There are many counts of this clonotype. The chain combines TRBV5-4 with TRBJ2-2; D unresolved. CDR1 SGHNT and CDR2 YYREEE come from the germline V gene (reference sequence). This CDR3 spans 16 amino acids. Trimming left V 0 bases short and J 2 bases short, with 11 bases between. This chain's CDR3 is CASSLELQTNTGELFF. The CDR3, as DNA: TGTGCCAGCAGCTTGGAGTTACAAACAAACACCGGGGAGCTGTTTTTT.

The sample holds a few counts of this clonotype. The chain links TRBV5-1 to TRBJ2-3; tentatively, D is TRBD1 (5 bases). Germline CDR1 reads SGHRS; CDR2 reads YFSETQ. V shed 4 bases and J shed 5 bases, with 8 bases lying between them. CDR3 size: 12 residues. The CDR3: CASSPTEDTQYF. The DNA for the CDR3 is TGCGCCAGCAGCCCGACAGAAGATACGCAGTATTTT.

This chain joins TRBV4-1 and TRBJ2-1; 7 positions match TRBD1. V shed 1 base, J shed 2 bases, and the junction held 5 bases outside the gene matches. Germline loops: CDR1 MGHRA, CDR2 YSYEKL. The CDR3 covers 16 residues. The DNA of the CDR3 is TGCGCCAGCAGCCAAGGACAGGGCCCAACCTACAATGAGCAGTTCTTC. This codes for CASSQGQGPTYNEQFF.

This clonotype occurred many times. The rearrangement uses TRBV7-4 and TRBJ2-6, with D possibly being TRBD1 (6 bases). The germline gives CDR1 SGHVT, CDR2 SQSDAQ. The ends were cut back, 5 bases at V and 0 bases at J, with 17 bases in the middle. The CDR3 is made up of 18 amino acids. The CDR3 region is CASSPEGVPGSGANVLTF. The CDR3 coding sequence is TGTGCCAGCAGCCCAGAGGGGGTCCCAGGCTCTGGGGCCAACGTCCTGACTTTC.

This clonotype was recorded at least ten times. This chain uses TRBV7-8 with TRBJ1-5; D not certain. The CDR3 sequence is 15 residues long. Germline CDR1 SGHVS, CDR2 FQNEAQ. With 5 bases removed from V and 0 bases from J, the gap between germline ends came to 11 bases. The CDR3 region has the DNA TGTGCCAGCAGCCCCAGCAGTTATAGCAATCAGCCCCAGCATTTT. Its protein is CASSPSSYSNQPQHF.

In its sample, this clonotype was seen a few times. The V and J genes are TRBV28 and TRBJ2-5; D may be TRBD1 (6 bases). The CDR3 consists of 15 residues. Germline-derived CDR1 and CDR2 are MDHEN and SYDVKM. Trimming left V 4 bases short and J 4 bases short, with 16 bases between. The CDR3 region is CASSSPPTGRETQYF. The DNA of the CDR3 is TGTGCCAGCAGTTCCCCCCCGACAGGTCGAGAGACCCAGTACTTC.